This T cell receptor (beta chain) comes out of a study of response to subunit inactivated influenza vaccine. One entry per CDR3 protein, called by TCRdb with MiXCR from the RT-PCR reads. The data show roughly 170,000 distinct CDR3 sequences, with around 9.2% seen just once and 9.5% to 13% held by the top ten. Study results and limitations: After each seasonal influenza vaccination, few new T cells are recruited, the authors suggested.

To note about this clonotype: What it binds is unknown.

This CDR3 is 16 amino acids long. Germline loops: CDR1 SEHNR, CDR2 FQNEAQ (reference sequence). V was cut by 5 bases and J by 6 bases, with 20 bases left in between. V usage is TRBV7-9 and J usage is TRBJ2-4; the D is unclear. The receptor was isolated from a man aged 50-59 years who received an inactivated influenza vaccine. Sequenced here: non-naive T cells sorted from PBMCs, sampled on the day of vaccination. The CDR3 sequence is CASSPPGGRTRNIQYF. The CDR3 DNA sequence: TGTGCCAGCAGCCCCCCTGGCGGAAGGACGAGAAACATTCAGTACTTC.